This paragraph reports one T cell receptor beta chain. Only in-frame clones appear in the TCRdb table, and some are missing; sequencing was by immunoSEQ multiplex PCR. This sample carries 90,000 to 150,000 clones, approximately 86% of them seen once, and the ten largest clones take 0.88%. This sample stems from a study of blood T cell repertoires in COVID-19. The source of this sequence is a woman between 45 and 65 years old with active or convalescent COVID-19. Sequencing input: peripheral blood.

The CDR3 protein is CASSRTSGARETQYF. The CDR3 coding sequence is TGTGCCAGCAGCCGGACTAGCGGGGCGAGGGAGACCCAGTACTTC. The J gene is TRBJ2-5, the V gene TRBV7-2; TRBD2 agrees at 12 bases. The CDR3 extends over 15 amino acids. Trimming removed 5 bases from V and 5 bases from J; junction bases left unmatched: 6. Germline lookup yields CDR1 SGHTA and CDR2 FQGNSA.